This T cell receptor (beta chain) was recorded in a study of blood T cell repertoires in COVID-19. Overall study: COVID-19 samples, acute and convalescent, were from the United States, Italy and Spain. The analysed material was cDNA or gDNA that came from T cells, B-cell-depleted T cells, or PBMCs.

Repertoires were generated with immunoSEQ multiplex PCR, while TCRdb's copy carries only in-frame clones and drops some. The sample has some 290,000 clones, roughly 90% seen once. The CDR3 covers 13 residues. Trimming shortened V by 7 bases and J by 7 bases, and 14 bases separated the two germline ends. Sequenced material: peripheral blood. The chain combines TRBV12-3 or TRBV12-4 with TRBJ2-1, with unresolved D. The receptor comes from a woman aged 25 to 39 with COVID-19, enrolled during active disease. The CDR3 loop reads CASTTLRSNEQFF. In DNA, the CDR3 is TGTGCCAGCACCACCTTACGGTCAAATGAGCAGTTCTTC.